The rows below give T cell receptor beta chains drawn from one sample of a study of PD-1 blockade in mismatch repair-deficient tumors. Libraries were prepared by immunoSEQ multiplex PCR; TCRdb keeps only in-frame clonotypes and omits some of them. This sample yields tens of thousands of clones, of which roughly 80% are seen a single time; around 5.5% belongs to the top ten. The specimen comprised peripheral blood, sampled 44 weeks after starting pembrolizumab. The receptors were gathered from an adult with mismatch repair-deficient cancer. CDR3s include the opening cysteine and the closing phenylalanine or tryptophan. Fields, in order: V gene, clone size, D gene, J gene, CDR3 DNA, CDR3 protein. A D gene is named only where the DNA matches it firmly. Rows may omit the clone size; those that give it use once, few, many or a size class.

TRBV9	NA	TRBD2	TRBJ2-2	TGTGCCAGCAGCGTAGCTAGCGGGACGAACACCGGGGAGCTGTTTTTT	CASSVASGTNTGELFF
TRBV6-5	NA	TRBD1	TRBJ1-2	TGTGCCAGCAGACCCGGACAGGCCACTAACTATGGCTACACCTTC	CASRPGQATNYGYTF
TRBV6-5	NA	TRBD1	TRBJ1-2	TGTGCCAGCACGATGACAGGGAGGGCGGATGGCTACACCTTC	CASTMTGRADGYTF
TRBV7-8	NA	NA	TRBJ2-5	TGTGCCAGCAGCTTAGCCGGGCGAGAGACCCAGTACTTC	CASSLAGRETQYF
TRBV9	NA	NA	TRBJ1-2	TGTGCCAGCAGCTCTCGGGACCTGGGGGGCTACACCTTC	CASSSRDLGGYTF
TRBV21-1	NA	NA	TRBJ1-4	TGTGCCAGCAGCCTTCCACCGGGACAGTCTCCTGAAAAACTGTTTTTT	CASSLPPGQSPEKLFF
TRBV7-7	NA	NA	TRBJ2-1	TGTGCTAGCAGCTTAGACGGAACGGATGAGCAGTTCTTC	CASSLDGTDEQFF
TRBV7-3	NA	NA	TRBJ2-3	TGTGCCAGCAGCCTAACAAGGGACTTTGATACGCAGTATTTT	CASSLTRDFDTQYF
TRBV6-6	NA	NA	TRBJ1-1	TGTGCCAGCAGTTACTCGTACGGTTATGAAGCTTTCTTT	CASSYSYGYEAFF
TRBV2	NA	TRBD2	TRBJ2-1	TGTGCCAGCAGAGATAGCGGGAGGGCGTATGAGCAGTTCTTC	CASRDSGRAYEQFF
TRBV7-3	NA	NA	TRBJ2-2	TGTGCCAGCAGCTTAGTGGATACCGGGGAGCTGTTTTTT	CASSLVDTGELFF
TRBV2	few	NA	TRBJ1-2	TGTGCCAGCAGTGGGGGCAGCTGGGGTGGCTACACCTTC	CASSGGSWGGYTF
TRBV14	NA	NA	TRBJ2-4	TGTGCCAGCAGCCCCTTCCTTGGAAACATTCAGTACTTC	CASSPFLGNIQYF
TRBV11-2	NA	NA	TRBJ2-2	TGTGCCAGCAGCTTAGGGTCTAGCGCCCGGTACGGGGAGCTGTTTTTT	CASSLGSSARYGELFF
TRBV5-4	NA	NA	TRBJ2-6	TGTGCCAGCAGCTTGGCGGGGGCTGGGGCCAACGTCCTGACTTTC	CASSLAGAGANVLTF
TRBV6-5	NA	TRBD2	TRBJ2-7	TGTGCCAGCAGACCGGGAGGCGCCTACGAGCAGTACTTC	CASRPGGAYEQYF
TRBV30	NA	NA	TRBJ2-5	TGTGCCTGGAGATTTCCTAGCGTTGAGACCCAGTACTTC	CAWRFPSVETQYF
TRBV6-5	few	NA	TRBJ2-7	TGTGCCAGCAGTTATGGGCTAGCTACCTACGAGCAGTACTTC	CASSYGLATYEQYF
TRBV5-4	few	NA	TRBJ2-7	TGTGCCAGCAGCCAAACTAACCAGGTCTACGAGCAGTACTTC	CASSQTNQVYEQYF
TRBV7-7	NA	NA	TRBJ2-3	TGTGCTAGCAGCCTTTTACAGGACACAGATACGCAGTATTTT	CASSLLQDTDTQYF
TRBV5-5	NA	NA	TRBJ2-1	TGTGCCAGCAGCTTGGTGACGACTGAGCAGTTCTTC	CASSLVTTEQFF
TRBV18	NA	NA	TRBJ2-7	TGTGCCAGCTCACCACCAACCCTGAGGGACGAGCAGTACTTC	CASSPPTLRDEQYF
TRBV15	NA	NA	TRBJ1-1	TGTGCCACCAGCAGACCCGCTTCGGGGGGCACTGAAGCTTTCTTT	CATSRPASGGTEAFF
TRBV30	NA	TRBD2	TRBJ2-2	TGTGCCTGGACCCTGACTAGCGGCACCGGGGAGCTGTTTTTT	CAWTLTSGTGELFF
TRBV4-2	NA	NA	TRBJ2-2	TGTGCCAGCAGCCAAGAGGGGAAGGGGAACACCGGGGAGCTGTTTTTT	CASSQEGKGNTGELFF
TRBV11-2	NA	NA	TRBJ2-2	TGTGCCAGCAGCTTAAGGACTGGCTCCGGCGGGGAGCTGTTTTTT	CASSLRTGSGGELFF
TRBV5-4	once	NA	TRBJ2-7	TGTGCCAGCAGCCGAAAAGGTAGCGACGAGCAGTACTTC	CASSRKGSDEQYF
TRBV27	NA	NA	TRBJ2-1	TGTGCCAGCACCTTGGCGAATGAGCAGTTCTTC	CASTLANEQFF
TRBV9	once	TRBD1	TRBJ2-7	TGTGCCAGCAGCGTTAGGACAGGGGGCGGGTACGAGCAGTACTTC	CASSVRTGGGYEQYF
TRBV2	NA	TRBD2	TRBJ2-6	TGTGCCAGTCTACAACCGGGACTAGACTCCTCTGGGGCCAACGTCCTGACTTTC	CASLQPGLDSSGANVLTF
TRBV2	NA	NA	TRBJ1-1	TGTGCCAGCGGAGAACAGGTTGCTGGCACTGAAGCTTTCTTT	CASGEQVAGTEAFF
TRBV27	few	NA	TRBJ1-1	TGTGCCAGCAGTTTATCGGGTGGGGAGCACACTGAAGCTTTCTTT	CASSLSGGEHTEAFF
TRBV11-3	NA	TRBD1	TRBJ2-3	TGTGCCAGCAGCGGCCGGCAGGGGGCGCGGACAGATACGCAGTATTTT	CASSGRQGARTDTQYF
TRBV25-1	NA	NA	TRBJ1-1	TGTGCCAGCAGTGAAGTTACCGGGAGCACTGAAGCTTTCTTT	CASSEVTGSTEAFF
TRBV14	few	NA	TRBJ2-3	TGTGCCAGCAGCCCGATCAACTTTGAGAGCGCAGATACGCAGTATTTT	CASSPINFESADTQYF
TRBV6-1	NA	NA	TRBJ1-2	TGTGCCAGCAGTGAAGCCACTGTCTATGGCTACACCTTC	CASSEATVYGYTF
TRBV6-5	NA	TRBD1	TRBJ2-4	TGTGCCAGCAGTGACAGGGTTGGGGACATTCAGTACTTC	CASSDRVGDIQYF
TRBV4-3	NA	NA	TRBJ2-5	TGCGCCAGCAGCCAAGAGGGGACGGAGCAAGAGACCCAGTACTTC	CASSQEGTEQETQYF
TRBV5-5	NA	NA	TRBJ2-3	TGTGCCAGCACCCTGACGAAGTATTTGTACGATGATACGCAGTATTTT	CASTLTKYLYDDTQYF
TRBV18	few	NA	TRBJ2-7	TGTGCCAGCTCACCGAGTTCGGGGTGGCCTCGCGAGCAGTACTTC	CASSPSSGWPREQYF
TRBV7-2	NA	NA	TRBJ2-7	TGTGCCAGCAGCCAGGGGGGCGGGAACCCCTACGAGCAGTACTTC	CASSQGGGNPYEQYF
TRBV7-6	NA	NA	TRBJ2-7	TGTGCCAGCAGCTTAATCTACGGACCGGGACAACCCTACGAGCAGTACTTC	CASSLIYGPGQPYEQYF
TRBV7-2	NA	NA	TRBJ2-2	TGTGCCAGCAGCTCGGGACACGGGGAGCTGTTTTTT	CASSSGHGELFF
TRBV7-3	NA	NA	TRBJ1-4	TGTGCCAGCAGCTTAAACTCTAATGAAAAACTGTTTTTT	CASSLNSNEKLFF
TRBV7-9	NA	NA	TRBJ2-7	TGTGCCAGCAGCTTAGAGCGTAGGGAGTTCTCCTACGAGCAGTACTTC	CASSLERREFSYEQYF
TRBV4-3	NA	TRBD1	TRBJ1-4	TGCGCCAGCAGCCAAGATGCCGGACAGGGCGGCGAAAAACTGTTTTTT	CASSQDAGQGGEKLFF
TRBV2	NA	TRBD1	TRBJ1-5	TGTGCCAGCACCGGATCCCGGGACAGGATCAATCAGCCCCAGCATTTT	CASTGSRDRINQPQHF
TRBV27	NA	NA	TRBJ2-2	TGTGCCACGGCGGGACGGACGAACACCGGGGAGCTGTTTTTT	CATAGRTNTGELFF